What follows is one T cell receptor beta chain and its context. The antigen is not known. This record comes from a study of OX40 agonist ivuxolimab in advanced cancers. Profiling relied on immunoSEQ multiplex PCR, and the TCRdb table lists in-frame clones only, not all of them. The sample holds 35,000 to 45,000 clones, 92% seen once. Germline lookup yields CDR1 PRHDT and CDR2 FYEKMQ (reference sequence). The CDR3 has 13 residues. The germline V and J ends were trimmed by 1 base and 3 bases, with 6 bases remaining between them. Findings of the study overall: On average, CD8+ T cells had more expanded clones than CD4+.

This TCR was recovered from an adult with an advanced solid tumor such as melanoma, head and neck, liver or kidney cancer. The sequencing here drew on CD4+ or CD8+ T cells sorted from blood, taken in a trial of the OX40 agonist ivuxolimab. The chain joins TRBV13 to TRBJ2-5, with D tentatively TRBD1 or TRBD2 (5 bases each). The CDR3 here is CASSLVGEETQYF. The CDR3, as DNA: TGTGCCAGCAGCTTAGTGGGGGAAGAGACCCAGTACTTC.